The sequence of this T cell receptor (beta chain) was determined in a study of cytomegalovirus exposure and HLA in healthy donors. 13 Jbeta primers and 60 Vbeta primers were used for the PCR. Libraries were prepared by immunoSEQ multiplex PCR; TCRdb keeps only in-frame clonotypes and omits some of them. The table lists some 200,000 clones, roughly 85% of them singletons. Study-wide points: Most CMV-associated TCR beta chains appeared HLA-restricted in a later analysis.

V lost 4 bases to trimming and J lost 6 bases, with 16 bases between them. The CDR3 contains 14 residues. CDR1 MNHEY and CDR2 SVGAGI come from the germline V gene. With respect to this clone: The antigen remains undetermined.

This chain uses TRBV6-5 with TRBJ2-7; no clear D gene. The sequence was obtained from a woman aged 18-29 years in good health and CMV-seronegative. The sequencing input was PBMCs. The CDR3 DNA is TGTGCCAGCAGTTTGGTCCCAGTCCGCTCCGAGCAGTACTTC. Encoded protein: CASSLVPVRSEQYF.